A selection of T cell receptor beta chains follows, all from one sample in a study of blood T cell repertoires in COVID-19. TCRdb's table, derived via immunoSEQ multiplex PCR, lists solely in-frame clones and lacks some. The sample comprises 35,000 to 45,000 clones, 70% to 90% of which are singletons, and 2% to 2.5% rests with the top ten. Sequencing was done on a sample of peripheral blood. These receptors all come from a human donor in a cohort sampled during active COVID-19. CDR3s include the opening cysteine and the closing phenylalanine or tryptophan. The order of the fields is clone size, D gene, V gene, J gene, CDR3 DNA, CDR3 protein. A D gene is named only where the DNA matches it firmly. Clone size is shown for a subset of rows, as once, few, many or a class of expanded clone.

>-|TRBD2|TRBV3-1/TRBV3-2|TRBJ2-3
TGTGCCAGCAGCCAATTGGGGGGCACACCGGGACTAGCGGGGAGGGATACGCAGTATTTT
CASSQLGGTPGLAGRDTQYF
>-|-|TRBV19|TRBJ1-5
TGTGCCAGTAGTATTCCCAGGGGCCTTAGCAATCAGCCCCAGCATTTT
CASSIPRGLSNQPQHF
>-|-|TRBV2|TRBJ2-5
TGTGCCAGCAGTTACTCGGCAGGAGAGACCCAGTACTTC
CASSYSAGETQYF
>-|TRBD1|TRBV7-8|TRBJ1-1
TGTGCCAGCAGCTACCGACAGGGTCTTGAAGCTTTCTTT
CASSYRQGLEAFF
>-|-|TRBV5-1|TRBJ1-2
TGCGCCAGCAGCTTGGGACAGATCTATGGCTACACCTTC
CASSLGQIYGYTF
>-|-|TRBV5-5|TRBJ2-2
TGTGCCAGCAGCTTCGCGAACACCGGGGAGCTGTTTTTT
CASSFANTGELFF
>-|TRBD1|TRBV29-1|TRBJ1-2
TGCAGCGTTGGAACAGGGGGGTGGTATGGCTACACCTTC
CSVGTGGWYGYTF
>-|TRBD1|TRBV3-1/TRBV3-2|TRBJ2-1
TGTGCCAGCAGCCAAATGGACAGGCGGAATGAGCAGTTCTTC
CASSQMDRRNEQFF
>-|-|TRBV5-1|TRBJ2-2
TGCGCCAGCAGCTTGGGCGCGAACACCGGGGAGCTGTTTTTT
CASSLGANTGELFF
>-|-|TRBV9|TRBJ2-7
TGTGCCAGCAGCTCCCGGGAGTTAGCTGTCGCCTACGAGCAGTACTTC
CASSSRELAVAYEQYF
>-|TRBD1|TRBV6-5|TRBJ1-1
TGTGCCAGCAGTTTTATTAGGACAGGGCGCGCCACTGAAGCTTTCTTT
CASSFIRTGRATEAFF
>-|-|TRBV6-4|TRBJ1-1
TGTGCCAGCAGTGTGCGGGGATGGAAAGCTTTCTTT
CASSVRGWKAFF
>-|-|TRBV5-1|TRBJ2-2
TGCGCCAGCAGCTTGATCCCGGGACAATACACCGGGGAGCTGTTTTTT
CASSLIPGQYTGELFF
>-|-|TRBV7-9|TRBJ2-1
TGTGCCAGCATCCCGCGGGCGGCGAGCTCCTACAATGAGCAGTTCTTC
CASIPRAASSYNEQFF
>-|-|TRBV12-3/TRBV12-4|TRBJ2-1
TGTGCCAGCAGTCCGGGGGAAGGGCAGTTCTTC
CASSPGEGQFF
>-|TRBD2|TRBV5-4|TRBJ2-5
TGTGCCAGCAGCTTGAAGGGACTAGCGGTAAAAGAGACCCAGTACTTC
CASSLKGLAVKETQYF
>-|-|TRBV5-6|TRBJ2-7
TGTGCCAGCAGCTTGGCCGGGGCAGGGGCCTACGAGCAGTACTTC
CASSLAGAGAYEQYF
>-|TRBD1|TRBV19|TRBJ1-5
TGTGCCAGTAGTCCCCGGGACAGAAACAATCAGCCCCAGCATTTT
CASSPRDRNNQPQHF
>-|-|TRBV6-6|TRBJ1-1
TGTGCCAGCAGTTACTCGGGGGGAAGAAACACTGAAGCTTTCTTT
CASSYSGGRNTEAFF
>-|TRBD1|TRBV5-1|TRBJ1-2
TGCGCCAGCAGCTTGGGGGACAGGGGAGCAGGTGGCTACACCTTC
CASSLGDRGAGGYTF
>-|TRBD1|TRBV12-5|TRBJ1-1
TGTGCTAGTGGTTTCCGGATCGACAGGGCTGAAGCTTTCTTT
CASGFRIDRAEAFF
>-|TRBD2|TRBV7-6|TRBJ2-3
TGTGCCAGCAGCCCGCTAGCGGCTAGCACAGATACGCAGTATTTT
CASSPLAASTDTQYF
>once|TRBD1|TRBV2|TRBJ1-3
TGTGCCAGCAGCGTACAGGGGTCCATCTCTGGAAACACCATATATTTT
CASSVQGSISGNTIYF
>-|TRBD2|TRBV3-1/TRBV3-2|TRBJ2-1
TGTGCCAGCAGCCCGTGGACTAGCGGGGACTACAATGAGCAGTTCTTC
CASSPWTSGDYNEQFF
>-|-|TRBV7-3|TRBJ2-1
TGTGCCAGCAGCCTGGACAGAGACAATGAGCAGTTCTTC
CASSLDRDNEQFF
>-|-|TRBV9|TRBJ1-6
TGTGCCAGCAGCCCCCCTGGGACTTTTTCACCCCTCCACTTT
CASSPPGTFSPLHF
>-|TRBD1|TRBV24-1|TRBJ1-5
TGTGCCACCAGTGAGGCCGGGACAGGGTATCAGCCCCAGCATTTT
CATSEAGTGYQPQHF
>medium-sized|TRBD1|TRBV27|TRBJ1-2
TGTGCCAGCGAGGACAGGGGGGGCTATGGCTACACCTTC
CASEDRGGYGYTF
>-|TRBD1|TRBV27|TRBJ1-2
TGTGCCAGCAGTCCTACCGACAGGGTATACGGCTACACCTTC
CASSPTDRVYGYTF
>-|TRBD2|TRBV7-6|TRBJ2-5
TGTGCCAGCAGCTTTCTAGCGGGGGGCCAGGGGGAGACCCAGTACTTC
CASSFLAGGQGETQYF
>-|-|TRBV21-1|TRBJ2-1
TGTGCCAGCCGACATGGGACTAGCGGCTACAATGAGCAGTTCTTC
CASRHGTSGYNEQFF
>few|-|TRBV10-1|TRBJ2-3
TGCGCCAGCCGCAGGGATGTAGATACGCAGTATTTT
CASRRDVDTQYF
>-|TRBD1|TRBV5-1|TRBJ1-1
TGCGCCAGCAGCTTGGGCTTCCGGGACAGGGAGCGAGCTTTCTTT
CASSLGFRDRERAFF
>-|-|TRBV5-4|TRBJ2-3
TGTGCCAGCAGCTTTTATGCGGATACGCAGTATTTT
CASSFYADTQYF
>-|TRBD1|TRBV6-6|TRBJ2-7
TGTGCCAGCAGCCCCCATCCCCCGGGACAGAGTCACGAGCAGTACTTC
CASSPHPPGQSHEQYF
>few|-|TRBV5-1|TRBJ2-3
TGCGCCAGCAGCTTAGGAGAGCACACAGATACGCAGTATTTT
CASSLGEHTDTQYF
>-|-|TRBV24-1|TRBJ2-3
TGTGCCACCAGTGATCGGGTTACGCAGTATTTT
CATSDRVTQYF
>-|TRBD1|TRBV19|TRBJ1-1
TGTGCCAGTAGTACCATGGGACAGACAATGAACACTGAAGCTTTCTTT
CASSTMGQTMNTEAFF
>few|TRBD2|TRBV11-3|TRBJ2-3
TGTGCCAGCAGCCACGGGACTAGCGGGGGGGCCGTTACGCAGTATTTT
CASSHGTSGGAVTQYF
>-|TRBD1|TRBV5-6|TRBJ1-2
TGTGCCAGCAGCTTGGGAGGGGGCCTGAACTATGGCTACACCTTC
CASSLGGGLNYGYTF
>-|TRBD2|TRBV5-8|TRBJ2-7
TGTGCCAGCACCAGAGCGGGGTACGAGCAGTACTTC
CASTRAGYEQYF
>-|TRBD2|TRBV3-1/TRBV3-2|TRBJ2-5
TGTGCCAGCAGCCTACCTAGCGGGGGGACCCAAGAGACCCAGTACTTC
CASSLPSGGTQETQYF
>-|-|TRBV7-9|TRBJ2-3
TGTGCCAGCAGCGACGGGACACTCCACGCGCAGTATTTT
CASSDGTLHAQYF
>-|-|TRBV21-1|TRBJ1-6
TGTGCCAGCAGCAACACAGGCGCGCCCCTCCACTTT
CASSNTGAPLHF
>-|-|TRBV3-1/TRBV3-2|TRBJ2-2
TGTGCCAGCAGCCAAGGGCCCGGGGAGCTGTTTTTT
CASSQGPGELFF
>-|-|TRBV30|TRBJ1-4
TGTGCCTGGATGTCGGGGGGGAATGAAAAACTGTTTTTT
CAWMSGGNEKLFF
>-|-|TRBV5-8|TRBJ2-4
TGTGCCAGCAGCTTGGTGGGCTTACTAGCCAAAAACATTCAGTACTTC
CASSLVGLLAKNIQYF
>-|-|TRBV5-1|TRBJ2-1
TGCGCCAGCAGCTGGACCGGGACTCTATACAATGAGCAGTTCTTC
CASSWTGTLYNEQFF
>-|-|TRBV28|TRBJ2-3
TGTGCCAGCAGTTCAACCGGGTCCTCTAGCACAGATACGCAGTATTTT
CASSSTGSSSTDTQYF
>-|TRBD2|TRBV7-9|TRBJ2-7
TGTGCCAGCCAGCGGGGGGCCATCTACGAGCAGTACTTC
CASQRGAIYEQYF
>-|-|TRBV9|TRBJ1-2
TGTGCCAGCAGCGGGGGAGGGACGTTCGCCGGCTACACCTTC
CASSGGGTFAGYTF
>-|TRBD1|TRBV5-4|TRBJ2-1
TGTGCCAGCAGCTTCCGGGACAGTTACAATGAGCAGTTCTTC
CASSFRDSYNEQFF
>-|TRBD2|TRBV7-3|TRBJ2-1
TGTGCCAGCAGCTTACCGGGGACTAGCGGAGAGGTGAACAATGAGCAGTTCTTC
CASSLPGTSGEVNNEQFF
>-|TRBD1|TRBV5-1|TRBJ2-1
TGCGCCAGCAGCACACAGGGGGCGGTGTACAATGAGCAGTTCTTC
CASSTQGAVYNEQFF
>-|-|TRBV18|TRBJ1-3
TGTGCCAGTGCGAGTGGAAACACCATATATTTT
CASASGNTIYF